What follows is one T cell receptor (beta chain) and its context. It has no known antigen specificity. It has no much larger one-base neighbor in the sample; base qualities were not kept. These data are taken from a study of shared clonotypes between healthy human individuals (dated by TCRdb to the early 2020s). At the level of the whole study: The cohort included three men and a couple of women between 18 and 49 years of age. To increase sequencing depth and limit assay-specific biases, TCR repertoire library preparation and sequencing were carried out by different laboratories using diverse techniques. Blood TCR repertoires of about five healthy adults were deeply sequenced to estimate repertoire size and the extent of clonotype sharing between individuals. Per donor, leukapheresis produced somewhere between about 0.9 and 9 billion PBMCs. Per donor, three plates each were used for CD4 naive and CD4 memory, two for CD8 naive, and one for CD8 memory. General conclusions and limits of the study: Higher generation probabilities were observed for clonotypes shared by all four sorted-subset donors than for non-shared clonotypes. Sampling was restricted to blood, and TCR repertoires in tissues likely differ from the TCR repertoires found in blood. Pairwise subsampling led to the expectation that sequencing depth would affect the degree of clonotype sharing among donors. Larger estimated clonotype richness was generally found for naive subsets than for memory subsets. Incomplete sequencing was indicated by rarefaction of sorted-subset datasets, despite the large sequencing depth. Sharing across a few donors was observed for approximately 5% of naive CD4, over 3% of naive CD8, 2% to 2.5% of memory CD4, and roughly 0.4% of memory CD8 clonotypes. Because the study included only a small number of donors, the genetic and exposure-history diversity represented was limited.

Using the deep immunoSEQ assay, TCR CDR3 regions were amplified from genomic DNA by multiplex PCR. Extracted genomic DNA from each cell subset was distributed evenly across all wells of several immunoSEQ 96-well plates, and each plate was treated as a replicate. Each replicate PCR for sorted subsets received 150 to 250 ng genomic DNA, equal to tens of thousands of T cell genomes. Purified libraries were quantified with a Qubit 3.0 fluorometer, sized on a Bioanalyzer 2100, and re-quantified with the KAPA Library Quantification kit. Each immunoSEQ 96-well plate was sequenced on its own single-read 150-cycle Illumina NextSeq 550 flow cell. For the original study's pipeline: Because the immunoSEQ output held only junctional sequences and lacked quality scores, the filtering could not match the filtering applied to full-length reads. Sequences were annotated with PyIR, a Python wrapper for IgBLAST v1.9, using IMGT germline references to assign V/J genes and CDR3. Reads with weak V/J assignments (E-value above 1e-6), missing CDR3, stop codons, out-of-frame junctions, or ambiguous translated residues were removed. A V3J clonotype was defined by an identical inferred V gene, J gene, and CDR3 amino acid sequence. Percentage overlap between repertoires was calculated by dividing the number of shared unique clonotypes by the size of the smaller repertoire. Repertoire richness was assessed with RTK rarefaction, the Chao1 estimator, and Recon v2.1 estimates of unobserved clonotypes. Generation probabilities for all TCRbeta clonotypes obtained by the gDNA method from a handful of donors were computed using OLGA. In TCRdb, the immuneACCESS table is reduced to in-frame sequences with V and J assigned. These tables do not hold every clone; where another copy was compared, an unresolved V gene accounts for under half, and the others remain unexplained. V, J and clone size were drawn from that table, and D and trimming were deduced from the DNA. Within this sample are around 610,000 clones, with 95% to 97% of them counted one time only. The leading ten clones occupy roughly 0.1% of the sample.

CD8 naive samples consisted of CD45RO-negative cells that were positively selected for CCR7, yielding a CD45RA+CCR7+ population without TemRA cells. Donors were healthy HIV-negative adults with no recently reported acute infections or vaccinations. All donors were Caucasian adults living in Nashville, Tennessee, USA. Blood was obtained by leukapheresis, after which PBMCs were separated by Ficoll-Histopaque density gradient centrifugation and cryopreserved in liquid nitrogen vapor phase. Purity and quantity of every magnetically sorted T cell population were checked by analytical flow cytometry. From each sorted fraction, genomic DNA was isolated and quantified by UV absorbance on a Nanodrop 2000c. The CDR3 sequence holds 14 residues, the cysteine and phenylalanine included. The retained sequence is limited to the CDR3, 42 bases, with the frame set at the first base. According to the germline V gene, CDR1 reads SGHRS and CDR2 reads YFSETQ. From V the trimming removes 2 bases and from J it removes 1 base, while the gene matches leave 2 bases of the junction unaccounted for.

The origin of this receptor is a woman under 40 in good health. Here the chain combines TRBV5-1 and TRBJ1-1, with 7 bases matching TRBD1. Sequenced material: naive CD8+ T cells sorted from blood. In the paper's terms, the cell subset or site label means: CD45RA+CCR7+. The CDR3 amino acid sequence is: CASSLWTGNTEAFF. The DNA sequence is TGCGCCAGCAGCTTATGGACAGGGAACACTGAAGCTTTCTTT.